Only a few counts were recorded for the clone carrying this TCR beta chain. The CDR3 totals 12 residues. Germline loops: CDR1 SGHVS, CDR2 FNYEAQ. The V gene lost 5 bases and the J gene lost 6 bases, with 11 bases spanning the gap. Sequenced by immunoSEQ multiplex PCR; TCRdb stores in-frame clones only, minus some. Of about 66,000 clones detected, about 81% appear once; the ten largest clones hold around 5%. The entry originates in a study of OX40 agonist ivuxolimab in advanced cancers. The sample in question was CD4+ or CD8+ T cells sorted from blood, obtained in a trial of the OX40 agonist ivuxolimab. The sequence came from an adult with an advanced solid tumor such as melanoma, head and neck, liver or kidney cancer. The gene calls are TRBV7-6 and TRBJ2-7, with D unresolved. The CDR3 DNA is TGTGCCAGCAGCCTAGAGAGGTCCGAGCAGTACTTC. Its protein product is CASSLERSEQYF.